This TCR beta chain was captured in a study of shared T cell receptors in the human thymus (dated by TCRdb to the early 2020s). Describing the broader study: The study examined how self-reactive, shared T-cell receptor alpha chains are generated in the human thymus.

Receptor amplification or capture employed the immunoSEQ multiplex PCR assay. As stored in TCRdb, this immuneACCESS dataset retains in-frame rearrangements with V and J assigned. A fraction of the clones does not appear; measured against another copy, unresolved V genes explain less than half of the discrepancy, and the remainder lacks a known reason. The sample yields fewer than 700,000 clones; approximately 87% were counted once. The ten largest make up 0.008% to 0.011% of the sample. In the case of this clone: It has no known antigen specificity. Base qualities are not at hand, and no much larger clone is one base apart.

These data also featured in a second study, about human thymus T cells. The second study, in turn, reports: In Finland, the donors were immunologically healthy infants who were having open corrective cardiac surgery for congenital heart defects. Thymus tissue was collected as surgical resects that were removed during corrective cardiac surgery. Biased V and J gene segment usage appeared to be present in both thymic and peripheral blood repertoires. Highly overlapping thymic TCR repertoires among unrelated individuals were reported in the related research. TCR alpha and beta repertoires from fewer than ten infant thymus samples and a few related peripheral blood samples were characterized in the study. The infant donors were roughly 6 to 250 days old, and the cohort included five or six males and a couple of females. Thymocytes were mechanically released from the tissue and were stored as pellets of roughly 9.5-34 million cells at -70 degrees C. A QIAsymphony instrument was used to extract genomic DNA from frozen cell pellets. TCRB and TCRAD loci were amplified from a standardized quantity of quality-controlled genomic DNA using the immunoSEQ multiplex PCR assay. Amplicons spanned the V(D)J region at a length sufficient to cover the CDR3 and identify V and J genes. Through the commercial immunoSEQ service, the amplicons were sequenced on an Illumina platform. Corrections for primer bias and sequencing errors followed previously described methods, while TCRAD and TCRB definitions were based on the IMGT database. The repertoires were analysed using immunoSEQ Analyzer 3.0 and VDJTools for basic statistics, V/J segment usage, diversity estimates, rarefaction and pairwise overlap. Diversity was estimated with Chao1, ChaoE, Efron-Thisted, Shannon and inverse Simpson indices, and also on datasets down-sampled to the smallest sample. Repertoire overlap was assessed by strict matching of CDR3 nucleotide sequence, V gene and J gene, and clustering was done by Jaccard-based multidimensional scaling. Thymus samples yielded on average roughly 840,000 unique TCRB clonotypes, compared with some 89,000 from blood samples.

This receptor was identified in a boy less than two years old with a congenital heart defect. Donor details come from another sample of the same person, matched by shared clones. Source material: thymocytes.

The bases read TGTGCCAGCAGTTCACTCACAGGGAGACCCTACGAGCAGTACTTC. This gives the protein CASSSLTGRPYEQYF. The chain is made from TRBV27 and TRBJ2-7, with TRBD1 tentatively as D gene (6 bases match). The CDR3 holds 15 amino acids from the cysteine to the phenylalanine. The CDR3 DNA has 45 bases and is translated from base 1. Sequences MNHEY (CDR1) and SMNVEV (CDR2) are obtained from the germline V gene (reference sequence). The V end loses 4 bases and the J end loses 2 bases, and a stretch of 15 bases separates them.